The 21 T cell receptor beta chains presented below share a single source sample, sequenced in a study of immune cell composition in non-small cell lung cancer. Using immunoSEQ multiplex PCR, the repertoire was profiled, and TCRdb retains in-frame clones only, with some absent. There are 14,000 to 15,000 clones in the sample; 55% to 75% occur only once, and less than 8% lies in the top ten. The sequenced material came from lung tumor tissue. Receptors originate from a human donor with non-small cell lung cancer.

In its sample, this clone was seen a few times. CDR3 region: CAIRDTGTGNTIYF. The CDR3 DNA sequence: TGTGCCATCAGGGATACAGGGACTGGAAACACCATATATTTT. The V and J genes are TRBV10-3 and TRBJ1-3; a weak D match, TRBD1 (6 bases). The germline V gene has CDR1 ENHRY and CDR2 SYGVKD. Trimming removed 6 bases at V and 2 bases at J, with 11 bases between. The CDR3 consists of 14 residues.

This clone was found a few times. The genes are TRBV19 and TRBJ1-5; D call uncertain. The V gene lost 0 bases and the J gene lost 2 bases, with 5 bases spanning the gap. Germline V gives CDR1 LNHDA, CDR2 SQIVND (reference sequence). The length of the CDR3 is 14 residues. For the CDR3, the DNA is TGTGCCAGTAGTATAGATCTAGGCAATCAGCCCCAGCATTTT. Protein product: CASSIDLGNQPQHF.

The V and J genes are TRBV5-1 and TRBJ2-3, with a possible D match to TRBD2 (7 bases). V was shortened by 0 bases and J by 5 bases, with 19 bases between the two germline ends. This CDR3 spans 17 amino acids. Per the germline V gene, CDR1 is SGHRS and CDR2 is YFSETQ. The CDR3 loop is CASSLAYLGGGQDTQYF. CDR3 nucleotides: TGCGCCAGCAGCTTGGCCTACCTCGGCGGGGGCCAAGATACGCAGTATTTT.

There are a few counts of this clone. The chain recombines TRBV6-5 with TRBJ1-6; 12 bases are a match to TRBD1. This CDR3 is 14 amino acids long. J gave up 8 bases and V 10 bases, and 6 bases lay outside the gene matches. CDR1 MNHEY and CDR2 SVGAGI come from the germline V gene. For the CDR3, the DNA is TGTGCCACCGGGGGACAGGGGGCTTATTCACCCCTCCACTTT. Translated: CATGGQGAYSPLHF.

The rearrangement joins TRBV2 to TRBJ2-3; 9 bases are a match to TRBD1. V dropped 6 bases and J dropped 3; count of bases not matched to a gene: 16. Germline CDR1 and CDR2: SNHLY and FYNNEI. There are 18 residues in the CDR3. This chain's CDR3 is CASRSGTGLTRRTDTQYF. In DNA form, the CDR3 reads TGTGCCAGCAGATCTGGGACAGGGTTGACCCGGAGGACAGATACGCAGTATTTT. Complete variable domain (other parts from reference TRBV2 and TRBJ2-3): EPEVTQTPSHQVTQMGQEVILRCVPISNHLYFYWYRQILGQKVEFLVSFYNNEISEKSEIFDDQFSVERPDGSNFTLKIRSTKLEDSAMYFCASRSGTGLTRRTDTQYFGPGTRLTVL.

The rearrangement links TRBV5-1 to TRBJ1-4, with TRBD1 identical over 7 bases. The CDR3 is made up of 16 amino acids. Germline V gives CDR1 SGHRS, CDR2 YFSETQ. J was trimmed by 0 bases and V by 4 bases; bases with no gene match: 6. The CDR3: CASSRGQTATNEKLFF. In DNA, the CDR3 is TGCGCCAGCAGCCGGGGACAGACTGCAACTAATGAAAAACTGTTTTTT. The variable domain in full, with the rest retrieved from reference TRBV5-1 and TRBJ1-4, is KAGVTQTPRYLIKTRGQQVTLSCSPISGHRSVSWYQQTPGQGLQFLFEYFSETQRNKGNFPGRFSGRQFSNSRSEMNVSTLELGDSALYLCASSRGQTATNEKLFFGSGTQLSVL.

This clone was counted a few times. The J gene is TRBJ1-1, the V gene TRBV5-6; 7 bases are shared with TRBD1. The germline V gene has CDR1 SGHDT and CDR2 YYEEEE. The CDR3 is 12 amino acids. V lost 4 bases and J lost 5; bases outside the gene matches: 2. The CDR3 coding sequence is TGTGCCAGCAGCGCAGGGGGAACTGAAGCTTTCTTT. Translating it yields CASSAGGTEAFF.

V and J are TRBV14 and TRBJ1-2, with TRBD1 matching over 8 bases. CDR3 size: 14 residues. Germline CDR1 is SGHDN and CDR2 is FVKESK. V shed 0 bases and J 5 bases; nucleotides not matched to a gene: 2. For the CDR3, the DNA is TGTGCCAGCAGCCAAGAACAGGGGGTATATGGCTACACCTTC. The encoded protein is CASSQEQGVYGYTF.

This chain links TRBV29-1 with TRBJ2-3; D remains unclear. The CDR3 contains 14 residues. V was trimmed by 3 bases and J by 1 base, leaving 11 bases between them. Germline values: CDR1 SQVTM, CDR2 ANQGSEA. The CDR3 DNA sequence: TGCAGCGTTGAGAGATTGATGGGCACAGATACGCAGTATTTT. This encodes CSVERLMGTDTQYF.

The chain uses TRBV18 and TRBJ2-7; D not resolved. Germline CDR1 is KGHSH and CDR2 is LQKENI. The CDR3 consists of 13 residues. The V and J ends lost 4 bases and 3 bases respectively, with 10 bases between them. The CDR3 DNA sequence: TGTGCCAGCTCACACACAGTGTACTACGAGCAGTACTTC. Its translation: CASSHTVYYEQYF.

CDR3 loop: CSVAGTGGGYGYTF. Here the CDR3 DNA reads TGCAGCGTTGCGGGGACAGGGGGTGGGTATGGCTACACCTTC. V usage is TRBV29-1 and J usage is TRBJ1-2, with 11 nucleotides matching TRBD1. CDR3 size: 14 residues. Germline CDR1 reads SQVTM; CDR2 reads ANQGSEA. The V and J ends lost 4 bases and 5 bases, in that order; junction bases with no gene match: 6.

This chain uses TRBV27 with TRBJ2-7; D may be TRBD2 (6 bases). This CDR3 has 14 amino acids. V lost 2 bases to trimming and J lost 3 bases, with 11 bases between them. Germline CDR1 reads MNHEY; CDR2 reads SMNVEV (reference sequence). CDR3 in amino acids: CASSLGRRHYEQYF. In nucleotides, the CDR3 is TGTGCCAGCAGTTTAGGGAGGCGACACTACGAGCAGTACTTC.

V gene TRBV9 combines with J gene TRBJ2-7; TRBD1 agrees at 10 bases. Germline V gene data show CDR1 as SGDLS and CDR2 as YYNGEE. This CDR3 contains 17 residues. Unmatched junction bases numbered 9, after V lost 3 bases and J lost 0 bases. The CDR3 DNA reads TGTGCCAGCAGCGCTTTCTCGGGACAGGGGCTCTCCTACGAGCAGTACTTC. Encoded protein: CASSAFSGQGLSYEQYF.

The rearrangement joins TRBV7-8 to TRBJ1-4; 7 nucleotides line up with TRBD1. Losses at the gene ends were 5 bases for V and 5 bases for J; bases not matched to a gene: 8. Per the germline V gene, CDR1 is SGHVS and CDR2 is FQNEAQ. The CDR3 is made up of 15 amino acids. The CDR3 reads CASSLQQGDNEKLFF. DNA for the CDR3: TGTGCCAGCAGCCTGCAGCAGGGGGACAATGAAAAACTGTTTTTT.

This clone has only a few counts. The chain has TRBV19 and TRBJ2-7; 11 nucleotides line up with TRBD1. This CDR3 region has 16 residues. The ends lost 0 bases at V and 7 bases at J; junction bases unmatched: 8. Germline CDR1 reads LNHDA; CDR2 reads SQIVND (reference sequence). The CDR3 spells CASSIDRGQGAGEQYF. The CDR3 DNA reads as TGTGCCAGTAGTATAGACCGCGGACAGGGGGCAGGTGAGCAGTACTTC.

The rearrangement uses TRBV30 and TRBJ1-3, with D perhaps TRBD1 (5 bases). The V and J ends lost 4 bases and 0 bases respectively, with 10 bases between them. Germline-derived CDR1 and CDR2 are GTSNPN and SVGIG (reference sequence). This CDR3 region has 14 residues. CDR3 protein: CAWNPRASGNTIYF. The CDR3 coding sequence is TGTGCCTGGAATCCCAGGGCCTCTGGAAACACCATATATTTT. Looking up the rest from reference TRBV30 and TRBJ1-3 gives the full variable domain: SQTIHQWPATLVQPVGSPLSLECTVEGTSNPNLYWYRQAAGRGLQLLFYSVGIGQISSEVPQNLSASRPQDRQFILSSKKLLLSDSGFYLCAWNPRASGNTIYFGEGSWLTVV.

The chain employs TRBV6-1 and TRBJ1-2; D uncertain. Trimming stripped 4 bases from V and 6 bases from J, with 9 bases between. The germline V gene encodes CDR1 MNHNS and CDR2 SASEGT. The CDR3 spans 12 residues. CDR3: CASSAQSDGYTF. The CDR3 DNA reads TGTGCCAGCAGTGCCCAATCGGATGGCTACACCTTC.

V gene TRBV9 combines with J gene TRBJ2-7; D is perhaps TRBD2 (6 bases). This CDR3 comprises 14 residues. In germline, CDR1 is SGDLS, CDR2 YYNGEE. V was shortened by 2 bases and J by 3 bases, with 12 bases between the two germline ends. The CDR3 bases are TGTGCCAGCAGCGTTTCAGTCGGGGGCTACGAGCAGTACTTC. Amino acid sequence: CASSVSVGGYEQYF.

The J gene is TRBJ1-5, the V gene TRBV11-2; D is ambiguous. Germline V gene sequence: CDR1 SGHAT, CDR2 FQNNGV. V lost 1 base to trimming and J lost 5 bases, with 6 bases between them. There are 13 residues in the CDR3. The CDR3 DNA reads TGTGCCAGCAGCTTAGGATCGGATCAGCCCCAGCATTTT. It codes for CASSLGSDQPQHF.

The chain combines TRBV18 with TRBJ1-2; possibly TRBD1 for D (6 bases). This CDR3 spans 14 amino acids. The germline CDR1 and CDR2 sequences are KGHSH and LQKENI. V lost 3 bases, J lost 3 bases, and 11 bases lay in between. The CDR3 region is CASSPGQFDYGYTF. The CDR3, as DNA: TGTGCCAGCTCACCCGGACAGTTTGACTATGGCTACACCTTC.

This clone has a handful of counts. The V and J genes are TRBV25-1 and TRBJ1-1; D is ambiguous. This CDR3 comprises 14 residues. In germline, CDR1 is MGHDK, CDR2 SYGVNS. Trimming cost V 5 bases and J 3 bases, with 13 bases left between them. CDR3 nucleotides: TGTGCCAGCAGTAAATTCGGGGAGTACACTGAAGCTTTCTTT. Translation: CASSKFGEYTEAFF.